Each of the 19 T cell receptor beta chains below was sequenced from the same sample in a study of early T cells in non-severe SARS-CoV-2 infection. TCRdb independently ran MiXCR on the 5' RACE reads; one entry per CDR3 protein. The table has approximately 65,000 distinct CDR3 sequences, about 13% seen once; the top ten hold around an eighth. Specimen: whole blood. The receptors derive from an adult who was a healthcare worker with PCR-confirmed SARS-CoV-2 infection or an uninfected control (not recorded which).

The chain employs TRBV11-2 and TRBJ1-1; no reliable D call. This CDR3 is 11 amino acids long. Per the germline V gene, CDR1 is SGHAT and CDR2 is FQNNGV. V dropped 5 bases and J dropped 4 bases, with 5 bases sitting between them. The CDR3 region is CASSDPTEAFF. CDR3 sequence (DNA): TGTGCCAGCAGCGACCCCACTGAAGCTTTCTTT.

This clonotype was counted between two and nine times. V gene TRBV6-1 combines with J gene TRBJ2-2; possibly TRBD2 for D (6 bases). In germline, CDR1 is MNHNS, CDR2 SASEGT. Trimming removed 7 bases at V and 5 bases at J, with 14 bases between. The CDR3 consists of 14 residues. The DNA of the CDR3 is TGTGCCAGCACCCGGGGGTGGGGGACCGGGGAGCTGTTTTTT. Amino acids: CASTRGWGTGELFF.

In this sample, this clonotype turned up many times. CDR3 nucleotide sequence: TGTGCCAGCAGTGAAACCCCTAGCGGGGGCCTCTACAATGAGCAGTTCTTC. As protein: CASSETPSGGLYNEQFF. J is TRBJ2-1 and V is TRBV2; TRBD2 matches 10 bases. There are 17 residues in the CDR3. The V and J ends lost 2 bases and 3 bases, in that order; junction bases with no gene match: 7. Germline V gives CDR1 SNHLY, CDR2 FYNNEI.

This clonotype was picked up a small number of times. The rearrangement uses TRBV4-3 and TRBJ2-3; a possible D gene is TRBD2 (5 bases). The CDR3 is made up of 17 amino acids. The germline V gene has CDR1 LGHNA and CDR2 YSLEER. Trimming took off 4 bases at V and 2 bases at J, with 19 bases between the two ends. The CDR3 reads CASSPRTSNLLTDTQYF. The CDR3, as DNA: TGCGCCAGCAGCCCTAGGACTTCCAATTTACTCACAGATACGCAGTATTTT.

The chain joins TRBV12-3 or TRBV12-4 to TRBJ2-1; D possibly matches TRBD1 or TRBD2 (5 bases each). The V end was cut by 7 bases, the J end by 0 bases, with 25 bases between. This CDR3 is built from 19 residues. The DNA of the CDR3 is TGTGCCAGCACCTCCCTAAGGGACGGCACGATAAGCTCCTACAATGAGCAGTTCTTC. Protein product: CASTSLRDGTISSYNEQFF.

In this sample, this clonotype turned up many times. V usage is TRBV18 and J usage is TRBJ2-3; D possibly matches TRBD1 or TRBD2 (5 bases each). Germline V gene lookup returns CDR1 KGHSH and CDR2 LQKENI. This CDR3 contains 14 residues. V was cut by 4 bases and J by 2 bases, with 10 bases left in between. This chain's CDR3 is CASSRDRSTDTQYF. CDR3 DNA: TGTGCCAGCTCACGGGACCGCTCCACAGATACGCAGTATTTT. The full variable domain, with the rest looked up from reference TRBV18 and TRBJ2-3, is NAGVMQNPRHLVRRRGQEARLRCSPMKGHSHVYWYRQLPEEGLKFMVYLQKENIIDESGMPKERFSAEFPKEGPSILRIQQVVRGDSAAYFCASSRDRSTDTQYFGPGTRLTVL.

In its sample, this clonotype was seen many times. The CDR3 region is CASSQDLIMAGGGQYF. The CDR3 bases are TGCGCCAGCAGCCAAGATTTAATCATGGCAGGCGGAGGGCAGTACTTC. The chain combines TRBV4-1 with TRBJ2-7; D perhaps matches TRBD2 (5 bases). The CDR3 has 16 residues. V was shortened by 0 bases and J by 9 bases, with 21 bases between the two germline ends. Germline values: CDR1 MGHRA, CDR2 YSYEKL.

This rearrangement joins TRBV28 to TRBJ2-7; D unresolved. Germline CDR1 MDHEN, CDR2 SYDVKM. V lost 6 bases and J lost 5, with 8 bases in between. This CDR3 is built from 11 residues. CDR3 sequence (DNA): TGTGCCAGCAGGAGGCCCAACGAGCAGTACTTC. Protein: CASRRPNEQYF.

This clonotype turned up a few times. The gene calls are TRBV2 and TRBJ1-1; 10 bases align to TRBD1. The germline V gene encodes CDR1 SNHLY and CDR2 FYNNEI. CDR3 length: 12 residues. V dropped 6 bases and J dropped 11; count of bases not matched to a gene: 6. The CDR3 nucleotides read TGTGCCAGCAGAGCGGACAGGGGGAGCGCTTTCTTT. Amino acid sequence: CASRADRGSAFF.

This chain links TRBV7-9 with TRBJ2-7; D unclear. Trimming took 7 bases from V and 5 from J, leaving 12 bases between them. The CDR3 loop spans 12 amino acids. The germline CDR1 and CDR2 sequences are SEHNR and FQNEAQ (reference sequence). CDR3 coding DNA: TGTGCCAGCACCTTTCGAGAGGACGAGCAGTACTTC. Translating it yields CASTFREDEQYF.

The V call is TRBV3-1, the J call TRBJ2-1, with 10 bases fitting TRBD2. The V gene end was trimmed by 2 bases and the J gene end by 3 bases; junction bases not matched to a gene: 4. Germline loops: CDR1 LGHDT, CDR2 YNNKEL (reference sequence). This CDR3 is built from 16 residues. The CDR3 region is CASSQQSSGGYNEQFF. CDR3 DNA: TGTGCCAGCAGCCAACAGTCTAGCGGGGGCTACAATGAGCAGTTCTTC.

This clonotype was detected ten times or more. V is TRBV3-1 and J is TRBJ1-1; no firm D call. Trimming stripped 4 bases from V and 1 base from J, with 10 bases between. The CDR3 sequence is 14 residues long. The V gene's germline CDR1 is LGHDT and CDR2 YNNKEL (reference sequence). The CDR3, as DNA: TGTGCCAGCAGCCCCCGGTCGGCGAACACTGAAGCTTTCTTT. Protein product: CASSPRSANTEAFF.

This clonotype was counted a few times. The V and J genes are TRBV12-5 and TRBJ2-1; 9 positions match TRBD1. Germline values: CDR1 LGHNT, CDR2 FRNRAP. CDR3 length equals 15 residues. V lost 6 bases and J lost 5; bases outside the gene matches: 8. DNA for the CDR3: TGTGCTAGTGGCCCGGACAGGGGTATTGACAATGAGCAGTTCTTC. Translation gives CASGPDRGIDNEQFF.

The chain links TRBV12-5 to TRBJ1-3, with unresolved D. This CDR3 is 14 amino acids long. Germline V gene lookup returns CDR1 LGHNT and CDR2 FRNRAP. The V gene lost 1 base and the J gene lost 0 bases, with 4 bases spanning the gap. The CDR3 reads CASGLDGSGNTIYF. For the CDR3, the DNA is TGTGCTAGTGGTTTGGACGGCTCTGGAAACACCATATATTTT.

This clonotype was seen many times. The V and J genes are TRBV29-1 and TRBJ1-2; no definite D call. V lost 2 bases to trimming and J lost 1 base, with 5 bases between them. Germline CDR1 reads SQVTM; CDR2 reads ANQGSEA. This CDR3 comprises 12 residues. The CDR3 loop is CSVELDNYGYTF. CDR3 in DNA: TGCAGCGTTGAACTTGATAACTATGGCTACACCTTC.

This clonotype was seen a few times. The J gene is TRBJ2-1, the V gene TRBV7-2; 9 positions match TRBD2. The germline V gene has CDR1 SGHTA and CDR2 FQGNSA. This CDR3 has 17 amino acids. Trimming took 2 bases from V and 5 from J; bases not matched to a gene: 10. The CDR3 loop reads CASSLTTGLATHNEQFF. The CDR3 DNA follows: TGTGCCAGCAGCTTAACCACGGGACTAGCTACCCACAATGAGCAGTTCTTC.

This chain uses TRBV6-2 or TRBV6-3 with TRBJ1-5, with 9 positions matching TRBD1. After removal of 6 bases from V and 3 bases from J, the junction contained 6 bases not matched to a gene. The CDR3 loop spans 15 amino acids. Per the germline V gene, CDR1 is MNHEY and CDR2 is SVGEGT. CDR3 loop: CASSPTGGNNQPQHF. CDR3 nucleotide sequence: TGTGCCAGCAGCCCGACAGGGGGGAACAATCAGCCCCAGCATTTT.

This clonotype was recorded a few times. The chain links TRBV18 to TRBJ2-7; 9 nucleotides match TRBD1. The CDR3 consists of 15 residues. Germline-derived CDR1 and CDR2 are KGHSH and LQKENI. The J segment lost 7 bases and the V segment lost 5 bases, leaving 12 bases of the junction unmatched. CDR3 nucleotides: TGTGCCAGCTCATTGTTACAGGGGGCAGATGGGGAGCAGTACTTC. The encoded protein is CASSLLQGADGEQYF.

This rearrangement joins TRBV12-3 or TRBV12-4 to TRBJ2-7; TRBD1 or TRBD2 may be the D gene (5 bases each). The ends were cut back, 3 bases at V and 3 bases at J, with 12 bases in the middle. The CDR3 has 14 residues. The CDR3 region has the DNA TGTGCCAGCAGTTTCTCGACAGACTACTACGAGCAGTACTTC. This gives the protein CASSFSTDYYEQYF.